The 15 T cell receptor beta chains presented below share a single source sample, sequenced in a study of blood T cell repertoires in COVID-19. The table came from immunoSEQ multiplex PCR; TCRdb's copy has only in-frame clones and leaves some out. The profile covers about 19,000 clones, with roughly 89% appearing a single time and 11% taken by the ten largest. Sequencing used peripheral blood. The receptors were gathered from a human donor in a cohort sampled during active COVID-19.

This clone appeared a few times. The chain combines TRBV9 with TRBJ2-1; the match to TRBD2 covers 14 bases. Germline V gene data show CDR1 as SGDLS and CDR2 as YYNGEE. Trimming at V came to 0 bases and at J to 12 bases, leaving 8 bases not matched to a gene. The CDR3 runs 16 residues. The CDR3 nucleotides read TGTGCCAGCAGCGTAGATGAGACTAGCGGGAGGGGGGTGCAGTTCTTC. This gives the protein CASSVDETSGRGVQFF.

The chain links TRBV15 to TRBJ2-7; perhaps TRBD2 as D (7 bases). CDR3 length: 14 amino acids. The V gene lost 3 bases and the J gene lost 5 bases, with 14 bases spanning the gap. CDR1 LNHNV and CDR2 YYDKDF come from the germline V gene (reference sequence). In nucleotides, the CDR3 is TGTGCCACCAGCAGCACGGCGGGGGCGAACGAGCAGTACTTC. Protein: CATSSTAGANEQYF.

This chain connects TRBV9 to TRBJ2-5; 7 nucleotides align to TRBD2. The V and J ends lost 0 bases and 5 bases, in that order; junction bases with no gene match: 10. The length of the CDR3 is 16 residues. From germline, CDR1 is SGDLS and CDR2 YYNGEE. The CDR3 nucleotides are TGTGCCAGCAGCGTAGGGGACTACCGAATTGAGGAGACCCAGTACTTC. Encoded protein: CASSVGDYRIEETQYF. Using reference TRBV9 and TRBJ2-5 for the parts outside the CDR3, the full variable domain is DSGVTQTPKHLITATGQRVTLRCSPRSGDLSVYWYQQSLDQGLQFLIQYYNGEERAKGNILERFSAQQFPDLHSELNLSSLELGDSALYFCASSVGDYRIEETQYFGPGTRLLVL.

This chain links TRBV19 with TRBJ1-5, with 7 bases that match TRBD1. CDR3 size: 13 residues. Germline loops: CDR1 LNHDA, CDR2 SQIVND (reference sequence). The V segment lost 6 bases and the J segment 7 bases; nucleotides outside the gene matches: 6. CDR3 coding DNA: TGTGCCAGTAGAGGACAGGAGGACCAGCCCCAGCATTTT. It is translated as CASRGQEDQPQHF.

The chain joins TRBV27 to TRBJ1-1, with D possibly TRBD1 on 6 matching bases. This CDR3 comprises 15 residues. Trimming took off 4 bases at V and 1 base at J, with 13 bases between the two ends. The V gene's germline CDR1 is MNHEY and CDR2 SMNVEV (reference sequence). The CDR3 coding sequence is TGTGCCAGCAGTTGGGGTGGCAGGGGGAACACTGAAGCTTTCTTT. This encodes CASSWGGRGNTEAFF.

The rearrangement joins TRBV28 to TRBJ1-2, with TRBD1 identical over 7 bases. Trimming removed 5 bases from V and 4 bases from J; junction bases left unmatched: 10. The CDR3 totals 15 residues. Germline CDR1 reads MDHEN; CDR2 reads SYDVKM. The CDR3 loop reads CASSPGTATIYGYTF. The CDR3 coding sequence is TGTGCCAGCAGTCCCGGGACAGCCACTATCTATGGCTACACCTTC.

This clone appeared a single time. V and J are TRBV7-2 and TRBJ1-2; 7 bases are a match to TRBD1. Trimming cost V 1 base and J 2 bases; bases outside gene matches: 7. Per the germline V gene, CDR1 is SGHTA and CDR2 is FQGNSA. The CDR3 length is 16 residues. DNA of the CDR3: TGTGCCAGCAGCTTAGAACCCTCGACAGGGAACTATGGCTACACCTTC. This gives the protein CASSLEPSTGNYGYTF.

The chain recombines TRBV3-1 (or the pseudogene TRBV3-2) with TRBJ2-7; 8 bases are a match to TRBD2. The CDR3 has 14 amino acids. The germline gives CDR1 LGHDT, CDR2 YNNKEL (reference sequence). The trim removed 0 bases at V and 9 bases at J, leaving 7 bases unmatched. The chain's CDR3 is CASSQEVSGMVQYF. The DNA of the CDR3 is TGTGCCAGCAGCCAAGAGGTTAGCGGGATGGTGCAGTACTTC.

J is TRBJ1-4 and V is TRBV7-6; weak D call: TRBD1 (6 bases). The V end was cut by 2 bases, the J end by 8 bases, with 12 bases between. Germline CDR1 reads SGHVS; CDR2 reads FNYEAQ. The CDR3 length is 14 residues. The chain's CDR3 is CASSLSGGGEKLFF. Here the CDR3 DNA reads TGTGCCAGCAGCTTATCGGGAGGGGGAGAAAAACTGTTTTTT.

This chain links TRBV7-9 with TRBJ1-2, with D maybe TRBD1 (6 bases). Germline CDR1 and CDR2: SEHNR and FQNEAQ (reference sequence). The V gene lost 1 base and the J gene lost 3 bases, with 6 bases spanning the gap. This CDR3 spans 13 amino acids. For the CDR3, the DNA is TGTGCCAGCAGCTTAGGGACAGACTATGGCTACACCTTC. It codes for CASSLGTDYGYTF.

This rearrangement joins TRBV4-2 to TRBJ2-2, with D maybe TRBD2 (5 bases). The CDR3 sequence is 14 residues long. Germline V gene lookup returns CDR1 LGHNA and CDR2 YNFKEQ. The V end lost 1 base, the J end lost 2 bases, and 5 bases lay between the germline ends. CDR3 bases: TGTGCCAGCAGCCAAGGACTAAACACCGGGGAGCTGTTTTTT. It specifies CASSQGLNTGELFF.

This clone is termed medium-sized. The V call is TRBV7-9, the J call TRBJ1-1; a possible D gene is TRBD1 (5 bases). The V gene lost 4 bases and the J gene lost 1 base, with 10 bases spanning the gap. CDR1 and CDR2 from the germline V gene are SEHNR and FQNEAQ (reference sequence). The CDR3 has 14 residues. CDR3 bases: TGTGCCAGCAGCTGGATAGGGGCGAACACTGAAGCTTTCTTT. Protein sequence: CASSWIGANTEAFF.

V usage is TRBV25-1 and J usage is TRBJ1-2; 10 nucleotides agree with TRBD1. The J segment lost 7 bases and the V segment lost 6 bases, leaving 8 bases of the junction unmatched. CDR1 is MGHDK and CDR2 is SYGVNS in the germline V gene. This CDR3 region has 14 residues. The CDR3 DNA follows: TGTGCCAGCAGGGGGACAGGGGAGTCGGCTGGCTACACCTTC. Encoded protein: CASRGTGESAGYTF.

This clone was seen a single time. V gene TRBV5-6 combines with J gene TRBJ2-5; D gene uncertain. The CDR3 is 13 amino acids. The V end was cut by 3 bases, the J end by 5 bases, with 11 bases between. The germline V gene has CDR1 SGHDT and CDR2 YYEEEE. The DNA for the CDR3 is TGTGCCAGCAGCTCTGTGACTTCTGAGACCCAGTACTTC. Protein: CASSSVTSETQYF.

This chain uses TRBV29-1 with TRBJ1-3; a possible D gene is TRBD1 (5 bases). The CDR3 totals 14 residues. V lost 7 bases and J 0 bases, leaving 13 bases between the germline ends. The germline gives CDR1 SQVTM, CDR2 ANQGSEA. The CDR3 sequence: CSASRAVSGNTIYF. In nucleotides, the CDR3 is TGCAGCGCGAGCAGGGCGGTCTCTGGAAACACCATATATTTT.